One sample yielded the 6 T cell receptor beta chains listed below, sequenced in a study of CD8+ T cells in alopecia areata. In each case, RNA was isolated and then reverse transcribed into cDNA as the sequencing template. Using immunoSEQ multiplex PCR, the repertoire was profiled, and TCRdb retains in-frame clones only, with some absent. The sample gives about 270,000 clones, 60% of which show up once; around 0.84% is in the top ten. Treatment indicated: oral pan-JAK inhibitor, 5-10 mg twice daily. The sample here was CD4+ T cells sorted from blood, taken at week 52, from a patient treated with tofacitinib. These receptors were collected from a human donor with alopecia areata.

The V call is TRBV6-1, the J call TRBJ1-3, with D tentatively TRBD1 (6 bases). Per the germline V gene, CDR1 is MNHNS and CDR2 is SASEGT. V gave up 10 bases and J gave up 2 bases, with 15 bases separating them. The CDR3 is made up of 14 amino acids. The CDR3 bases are TGTGCCACCCTCGGACAGCTAGCTGGAAACACCATATATTTT. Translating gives CATLGQLAGNTIYF.

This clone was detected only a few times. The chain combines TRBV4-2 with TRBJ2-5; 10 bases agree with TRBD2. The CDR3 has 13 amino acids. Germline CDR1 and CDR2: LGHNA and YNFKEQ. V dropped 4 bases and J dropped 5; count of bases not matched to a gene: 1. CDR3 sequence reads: CASSLSGGETQYF. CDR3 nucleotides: TGTGCCAGCAGCCTTAGCGGGGGGGAGACCCAGTACTTC.

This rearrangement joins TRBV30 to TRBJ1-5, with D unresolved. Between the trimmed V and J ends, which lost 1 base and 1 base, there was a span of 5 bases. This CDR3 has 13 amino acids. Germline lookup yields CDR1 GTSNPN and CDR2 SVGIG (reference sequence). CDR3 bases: TGTGCCTGGAGTGGAGAGAGCAATCAGCCCCAGCATTTT. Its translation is CAWSGESNQPQHF.

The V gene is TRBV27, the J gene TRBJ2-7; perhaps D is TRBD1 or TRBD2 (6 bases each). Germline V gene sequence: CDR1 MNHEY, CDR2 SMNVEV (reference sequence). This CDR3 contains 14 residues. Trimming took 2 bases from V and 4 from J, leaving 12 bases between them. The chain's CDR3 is CASSLERGDYEQYF. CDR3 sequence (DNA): TGTGCCAGCAGTTTAGAGAGGGGGGATTACGAGCAGTACTTC.

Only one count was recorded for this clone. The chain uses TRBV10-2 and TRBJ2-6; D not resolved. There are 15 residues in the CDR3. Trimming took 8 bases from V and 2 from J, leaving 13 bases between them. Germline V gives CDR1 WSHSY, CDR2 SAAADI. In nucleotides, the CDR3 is TGCGCCAGCTTTAATCCGGAAGCTGGGGCCAACGTCCTGACTTTC. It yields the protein CASFNPEAGANVLTF.

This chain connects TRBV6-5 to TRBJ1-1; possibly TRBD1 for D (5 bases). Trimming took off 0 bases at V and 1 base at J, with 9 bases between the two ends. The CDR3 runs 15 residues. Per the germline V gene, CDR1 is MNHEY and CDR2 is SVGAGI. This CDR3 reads CASSYSGAKNTEAFF. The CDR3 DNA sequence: TGTGCCAGCAGTTACTCCGGGGCGAAGAACACTGAAGCTTTCTTT.